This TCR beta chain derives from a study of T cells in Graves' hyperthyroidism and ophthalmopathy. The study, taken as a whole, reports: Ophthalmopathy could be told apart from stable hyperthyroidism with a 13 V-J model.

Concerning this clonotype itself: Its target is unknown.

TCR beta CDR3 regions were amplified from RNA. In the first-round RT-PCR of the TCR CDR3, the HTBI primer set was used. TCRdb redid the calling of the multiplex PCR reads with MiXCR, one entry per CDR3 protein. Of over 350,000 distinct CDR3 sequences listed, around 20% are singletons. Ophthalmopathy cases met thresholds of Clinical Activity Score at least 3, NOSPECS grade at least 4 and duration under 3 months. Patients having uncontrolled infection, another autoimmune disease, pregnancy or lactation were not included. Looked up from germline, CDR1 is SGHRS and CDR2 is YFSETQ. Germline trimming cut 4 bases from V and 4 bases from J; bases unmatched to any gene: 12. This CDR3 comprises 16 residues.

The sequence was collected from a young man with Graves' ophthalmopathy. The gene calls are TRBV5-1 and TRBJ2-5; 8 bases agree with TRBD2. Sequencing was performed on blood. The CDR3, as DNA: TGCGCCAGCAGCCCTCTGGGCGGGGGGTGGGGAGAGACCCAGTACTTC. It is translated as CASSPLGGGWGETQYF.